The 5 T cell receptor beta chains below come from one sample, sequenced in a study of blood T cell repertoires in COVID-19. Method: immunoSEQ multiplex PCR; TCRdb's copy keeps in-frame clones and lacks some. The data show fewer than 70,000 clones, roughly 80% seen once. The sample taken for sequencing was peripheral blood. The source of these receptors is a human donor in a cohort sampled during active COVID-19.

CDR3 sequence: CASSLAGQARGSEQYF. CDR3 DNA: TGCGCCAGCAGCTTGGCCGGGCAGGCCCGGGGAAGCGAGCAGTACTTC. This sequence joins TRBV5-1 and TRBJ2-7, with D perhaps TRBD2 (5 bases). From germline, CDR1 is SGHRS and CDR2 YFSETQ. The CDR3 runs to 16 residues. V lost 0 bases and J 6 bases, leaving 19 bases between the germline ends.

The chain is built from TRBV5-6 and TRBJ2-7; 8 nucleotides match TRBD1. V shed 3 bases and J 9 bases; nucleotides not matched to a gene: 17. CDR1 and CDR2 (germline): SGHDT, YYEEEE. The CDR3 covers 16 residues. This CDR3 reads CASSSDHWDRTLGQYF. The CDR3 region has the DNA TGTGCCAGCAGCTCAGACCATTGGGACAGGACTTTGGGGCAGTACTTC.

V usage is TRBV5-4 and J usage is TRBJ1-4, with D perhaps matching TRBD1 (5 bases). Germline V gene data show CDR1 as SGHNT and CDR2 as YYREEE (reference sequence). V lost 2 bases to trimming and J lost 4 bases, with 15 bases between them. This CDR3 is built from 16 residues. CDR3 region: CASSFRQQTNNEKLFF. For the CDR3, the DNA is TGTGCCAGCAGCTTTCGACAGCAAACAAATAATGAAAAACTGTTTTTT. Based on the CDR3 plus reference TRBV5-4 and TRBJ1-4, the full variable domain is ETGVTQSPTHLIKTRGQQVTLRCSSQSGHNTVSWYQQALGQGPQFIFQYYREEENGRGNFPPRFSGLQFPNYSSELNVNALELDDSALYLCASSFRQQTNNEKLFFGSGTQLSVL.

V usage is TRBV7-6 and J usage is TRBJ2-1; 7 positions agree with TRBD1. The CDR3 is made up of 14 amino acids. The germline CDR1 and CDR2 sequences are SGHVS and FNYEAQ. J gave up 3 bases and V 6 bases, and 5 bases lay outside the gene matches. CDR3 sequence: CASSPRDSYNEQFF. CDR3 sequence (DNA): TGTGCCAGCAGTCCCCGGGACAGCTACAATGAGCAGTTCTTC. The entire variable domain, with the rest obtained from reference TRBV7-6 and TRBJ2-1, is as follows: GAGVSQSPRYKVTKRGQDVALRCDPISGHVSLYWYRQALGQGPEFLTYFNYEAQQDKSGLPNDRFSAERPEGSISTLTIQRTEQRDSAMYRCASSPRDSYNEQFFGPGTRLTVL.

V usage is TRBV30 and J usage is TRBJ2-3; no definite D call. CDR3 length equals 11 residues. V lost 8 bases and J 6 bases, leaving 12 bases between the germline ends. Germline V gene lookup returns CDR1 GTSNPN and CDR2 SVGIG (reference sequence). For the CDR3, the DNA is TGTGCCCGGTCCAACCGGGATACGCAGTATTTT. Translation gives CARSNRDTQYF.